This T cell receptor (beta chain) was identified during a study of Ad26.COV2.S vaccination and SARS-CoV-2 variants. Findings of the study overall: Vaccine recipients showed a spike-specific TCR breadth that was higher than in placebo recipients.

Treatment denoted: about 20 received Ad26.COV2.S at low or high dose, single or two shots; roughly 5 received placebo; per-sample allocation not given. Samples were taken on day 63 after the first vaccine or placebo injection. At a Boston site, the person donating was an adult of 18-55 years. Measured with immunoSEQ multiplex PCR; TCRdb has only the in-frame clones, and not every one. This table has about 400,000 clones, 83% appearing once. Regarding this clone: Its target is not known.

The CDR3 spans 13 residues. Per germline, CDR1 PRHDT and CDR2 FYEKMQ (reference sequence). The V and J ends lost 3 bases and 2 bases respectively, with 8 bases between them. The sequences come from peripheral blood, collected in a trial of Ad26.COV2.S vaccine versus placebo. This TCR was sampled from a person between 18 and 65 years old who received the Ad26.COV2.S COVID-19 vaccine or a placebo. The rearrangement uses TRBV13 and TRBJ2-7, with D maybe TRBD2 (5 bases). The CDR3 here is CASSFSGTYEQYF. The CDR3 DNA sequence: TGTGCCAGCAGCTTCAGCGGCACCTACGAGCAGTACTTC.